Presented here are 3 T cell receptor beta chains from one specimen sequenced in a study of CD4 T cells in relation to SARS-CoV-2 and coronaviruses. No antigen is known for these receptors. Before the COVID-19 pandemic, during about 2010-2018, CD4+ T cells were taken from unexposed donors. CD4+ T cells were isolated from the cells after around 10 days of culture. Method: immunoSEQ multiplex PCR; TCRdb's copy keeps in-frame clones and lacks some. Here the sample spans 26,000 or so clones, roughly 73% being singletons. Material for sequencing was CD4+ T cells from PBMCs, cultured in vitro. These receptors all come from a human donor in good health.

The CDR3 spells CASSQQGGNIQYF. The CDR3 DNA follows: TGCGCCAGCAGCCAGCAGGGAGGGAACATTCAGTACTTC. The chain couples TRBV4-3 to TRBJ2-4, with TRBD2 identical over 7 bases. J was trimmed by 7 bases and V by 3 bases; bases with no gene match: 3. CDR1 LGHNA and CDR2 YSLEER come from the germline V gene. The CDR3 is made up of 13 amino acids.

The rearrangement uses TRBV6-2 or TRBV6-3 and TRBJ2-7; 9 bases map to TRBD1. CDR3 length: 12 residues. Unmatched junction bases numbered 4, after V lost 5 bases and J lost 8 bases. Per the germline V gene, CDR1 is MNHEY and CDR2 is SVGEGT. Here the CDR3 reads CASSMTGGKQYF. In DNA form, the CDR3 reads TGTGCCAGCAGTATGACAGGGGGAAAGCAGTACTTC.

The chain is built from TRBV20-1 and TRBJ1-2; tentative D call: TRBD1 (6 bases). The CDR3 runs 11 residues. The germline V gene has CDR1 DFQATT and CDR2 SNEGSKA (reference sequence). Trimming took off 5 bases at V and 5 bases at J, with 9 bases between the two ends. The CDR3 coding sequence is TGCAGTGCTCGGACAGCTTATGGCTACACCTTC. It is translated as CSARTAYGYTF.